This T cell receptor (beta chain) was found in a study of blood T cell repertoires in COVID-19. Across the study: The United States, Italy and Spain supplied acute and convalescent COVID-19 samples. PBMCs, B-cell-depleted T cells, or T cells were the source of the cDNA or gDNA that made up the material.

Per the study methods: Estimated nucleated cell counts came from reference gene primer amplification. Sequencing was performed with immunoSEQ multiplex PCR; in TCRdb, only in-frame clones are kept and a portion is missing. That table furnishes V, J and clone size, whereas the DNA furnished D and trimming. The table lists more than 90,000 clones, 85% to 95% of them singletons, with approximately 5.8% in the top ten. The specimen sequenced was peripheral blood. The clonotype originates from a man in his fifties with active COVID-19.

CDR3 in amino acids: CASSQIRTSTDTQYF. The CDR3 nucleotides are TGTGCCAGCAGCCAGATCCGGACTAGCACAGATACGCAGTATTTT. The chain recombines TRBV14 with TRBJ2-3, with D possibly being TRBD2 (5 bases). CDR1 is SGHDN and CDR2 is FVKESK in the germline V gene. This CDR3 has 15 residues. The V and J ends lost 3 bases and 0 bases respectively, with 10 bases between them.